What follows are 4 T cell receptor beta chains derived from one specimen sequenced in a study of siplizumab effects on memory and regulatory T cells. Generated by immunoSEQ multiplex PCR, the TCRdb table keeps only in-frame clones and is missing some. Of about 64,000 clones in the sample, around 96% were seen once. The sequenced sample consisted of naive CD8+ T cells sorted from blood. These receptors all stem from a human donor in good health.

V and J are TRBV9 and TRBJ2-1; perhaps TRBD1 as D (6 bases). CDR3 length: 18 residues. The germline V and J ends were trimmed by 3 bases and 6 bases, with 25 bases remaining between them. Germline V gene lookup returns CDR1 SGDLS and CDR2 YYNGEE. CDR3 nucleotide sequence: TGTGCCAGCAGCGCGTTGGGCGGCAGGGGATATGTCGGCAATGAGCAGTTCTTC. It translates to CASSALGGRGYVGNEQFF. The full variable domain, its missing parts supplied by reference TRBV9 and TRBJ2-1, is DSGVTQTPKHLITATGQRVTLRCSPRSGDLSVYWYQQSLDQGLQFLIQYYNGEERAKGNILERFSAQQFPDLHSELNLSSLELGDSALYFCASSALGGRGYVGNEQFFGPGTRLTVL.

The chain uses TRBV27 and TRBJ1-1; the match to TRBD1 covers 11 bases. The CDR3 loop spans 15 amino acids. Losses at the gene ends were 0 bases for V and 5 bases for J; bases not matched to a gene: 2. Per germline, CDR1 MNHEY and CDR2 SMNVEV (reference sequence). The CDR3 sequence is CASSLSGQGGTEAFF. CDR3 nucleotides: TGTGCCAGCAGTTTATCGGGACAGGGGGGAACTGAAGCTTTCTTT.

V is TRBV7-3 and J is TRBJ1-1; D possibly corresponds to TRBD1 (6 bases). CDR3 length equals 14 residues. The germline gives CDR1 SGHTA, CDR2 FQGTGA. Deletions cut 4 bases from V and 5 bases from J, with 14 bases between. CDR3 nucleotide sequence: TGTGCCAGCAGCTCCGACGGGGGCGAAACTGAAGCTTTCTTT. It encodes CASSSDGGETEAFF.

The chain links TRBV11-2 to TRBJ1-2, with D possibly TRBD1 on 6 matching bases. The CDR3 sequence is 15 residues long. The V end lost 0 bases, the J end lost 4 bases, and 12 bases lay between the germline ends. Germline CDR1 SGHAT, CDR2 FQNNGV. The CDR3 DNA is TGTGCCAGCAGCTTAGAAGGGACAACTGCCTATGGCTACACCTTC. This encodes CASSLEGTTAYGYTF.